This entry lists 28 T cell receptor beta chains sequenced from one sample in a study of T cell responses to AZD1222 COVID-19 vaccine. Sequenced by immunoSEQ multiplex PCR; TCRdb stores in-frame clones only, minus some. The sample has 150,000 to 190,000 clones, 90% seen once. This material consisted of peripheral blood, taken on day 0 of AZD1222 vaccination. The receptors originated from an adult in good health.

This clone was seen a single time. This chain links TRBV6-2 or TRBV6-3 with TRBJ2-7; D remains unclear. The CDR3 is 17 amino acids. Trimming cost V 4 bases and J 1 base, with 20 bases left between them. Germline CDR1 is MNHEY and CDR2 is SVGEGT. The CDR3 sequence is CASSFPSWSIGSYEQYF. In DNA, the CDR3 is TGTGCCAGCAGTTTTCCATCTTGGTCTATCGGTTCCTACGAGCAGTACTTC.

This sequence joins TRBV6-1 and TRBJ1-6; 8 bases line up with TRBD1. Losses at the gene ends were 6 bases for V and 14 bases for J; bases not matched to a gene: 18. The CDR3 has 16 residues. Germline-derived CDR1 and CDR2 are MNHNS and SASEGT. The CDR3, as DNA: TGTGCCAGCAGAGAACAGGGGGTAGTCTTTATAGGTTCCCTCCACTTT. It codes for CASREQGVVFIGSLHF.

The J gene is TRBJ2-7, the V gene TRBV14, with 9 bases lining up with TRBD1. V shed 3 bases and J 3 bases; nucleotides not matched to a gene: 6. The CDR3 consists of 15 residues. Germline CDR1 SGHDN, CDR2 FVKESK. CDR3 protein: CASSHLGQGDYEQYF. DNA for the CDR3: TGTGCCAGCAGCCACCTGGGACAGGGAGACTACGAGCAGTACTTC.

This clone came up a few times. This CDR3 is CASRKTGTEISYEQYF. In DNA, the CDR3 is TGTGCCAGCAGGAAAACCGGGACAGAGATCTCCTACGAGCAGTACTTC. The chain employs TRBV11-2 and TRBJ2-7; TRBD1 matches 7 bases. V was pared by 6 bases and J by 0 bases, with 11 bases of the junction left unmatched. The CDR3 loop spans 16 amino acids. Germline values: CDR1 SGHAT, CDR2 FQNNGV.

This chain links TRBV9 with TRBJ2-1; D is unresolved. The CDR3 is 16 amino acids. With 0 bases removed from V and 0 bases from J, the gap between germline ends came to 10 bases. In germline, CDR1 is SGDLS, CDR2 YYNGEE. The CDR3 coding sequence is TGTGCCAGCAGCGTAGATCCAATTTTCTCCTACAATGAGCAGTTCTTC. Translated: CASSVDPIFSYNEQFF.

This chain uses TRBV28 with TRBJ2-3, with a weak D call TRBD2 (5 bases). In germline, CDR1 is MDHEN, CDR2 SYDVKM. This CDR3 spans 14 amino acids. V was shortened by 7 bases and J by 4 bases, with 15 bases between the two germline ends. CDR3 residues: CASTRDTRADTQYF. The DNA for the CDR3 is TGTGCCAGCACACGGGATACCCGCGCAGATACGCAGTATTTT.

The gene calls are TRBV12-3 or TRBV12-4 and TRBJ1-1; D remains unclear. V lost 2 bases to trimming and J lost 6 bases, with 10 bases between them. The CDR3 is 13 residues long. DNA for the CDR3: TGTGCCAGCAGTTTAAGGGTAGACGCTGAAGCTTTCTTT. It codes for CASSLRVDAEAFF.

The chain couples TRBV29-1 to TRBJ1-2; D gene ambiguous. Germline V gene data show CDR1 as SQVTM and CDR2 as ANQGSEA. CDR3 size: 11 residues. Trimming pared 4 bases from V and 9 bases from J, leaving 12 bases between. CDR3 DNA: TGCAGCGTTGCAGAAGTCGATAGCTACACCTTC. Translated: CSVAEVDSYTF. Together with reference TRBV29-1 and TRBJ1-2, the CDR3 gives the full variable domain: SAVISQKPSRDICQRGTSLTIQCQVDSQVTMMFWYRQQPGQSLTLIATANQGSEATYESGFVIDKFPISRPNLTFSTLTVSNMSPEDSSIYLCSVAEVDSYTFGSGTRLTVV.

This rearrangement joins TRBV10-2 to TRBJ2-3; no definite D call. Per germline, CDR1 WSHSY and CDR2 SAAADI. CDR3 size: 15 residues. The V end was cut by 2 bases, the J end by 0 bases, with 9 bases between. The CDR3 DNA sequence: TGCGCCAGCAGTGAGGGGGAAACTAGCACAGATACGCAGTATTTT. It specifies CASSEGETSTDTQYF.

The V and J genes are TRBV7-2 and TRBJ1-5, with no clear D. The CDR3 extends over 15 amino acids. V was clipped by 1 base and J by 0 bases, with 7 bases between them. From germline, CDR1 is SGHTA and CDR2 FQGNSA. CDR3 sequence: CASSLGQSSNQPQHF. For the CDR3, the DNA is TGTGCCAGCAGCTTAGGTCAGTCTAGCAATCAGCCCCAGCATTTT.

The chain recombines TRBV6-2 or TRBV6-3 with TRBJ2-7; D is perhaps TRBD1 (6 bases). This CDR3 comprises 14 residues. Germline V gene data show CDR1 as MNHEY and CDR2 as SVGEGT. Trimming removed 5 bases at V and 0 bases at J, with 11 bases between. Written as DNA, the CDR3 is TGTGCCAGCAGTCAAACAGGGAGCTCCTACGAGCAGTACTTC. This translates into CASSQTGSSYEQYF.

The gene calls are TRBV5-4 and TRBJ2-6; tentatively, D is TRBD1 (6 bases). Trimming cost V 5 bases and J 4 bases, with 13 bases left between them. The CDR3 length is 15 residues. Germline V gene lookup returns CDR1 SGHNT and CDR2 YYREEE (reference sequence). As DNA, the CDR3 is TGTGCCAGCAGATCAACAGGGTCCGGGGCCAACGTCCTGACTTTC. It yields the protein CASRSTGSGANVLTF.

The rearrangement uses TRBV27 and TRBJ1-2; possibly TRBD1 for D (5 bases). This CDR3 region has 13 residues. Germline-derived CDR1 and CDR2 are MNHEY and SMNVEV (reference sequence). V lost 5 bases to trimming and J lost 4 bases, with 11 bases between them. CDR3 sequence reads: CASSQGTAYGYTF. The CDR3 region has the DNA TGTGCCAGCAGTCAAGGGACGGCCTATGGCTACACCTTC.

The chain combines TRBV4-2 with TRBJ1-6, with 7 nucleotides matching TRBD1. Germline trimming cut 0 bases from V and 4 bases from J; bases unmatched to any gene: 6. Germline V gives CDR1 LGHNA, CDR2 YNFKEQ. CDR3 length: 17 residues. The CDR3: CASSQDLSGQYNSPLHF. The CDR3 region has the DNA TGTGCCAGCAGCCAAGATTTATCGGGACAGTATAATTCACCCCTCCACTTT.

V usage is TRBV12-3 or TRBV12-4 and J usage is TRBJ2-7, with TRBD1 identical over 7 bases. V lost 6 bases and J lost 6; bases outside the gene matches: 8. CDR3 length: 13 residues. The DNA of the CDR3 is TGTGCCAGCAGACCCTACAGGGGCTCCGAGCAGTACTTC. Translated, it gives CASRPYRGSEQYF.

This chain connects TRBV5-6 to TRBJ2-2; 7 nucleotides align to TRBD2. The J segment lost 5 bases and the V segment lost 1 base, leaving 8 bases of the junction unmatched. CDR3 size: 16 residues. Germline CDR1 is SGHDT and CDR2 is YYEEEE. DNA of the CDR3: TGTGCCAGCAGCTTGATTCGCGGGAGTAGTACCGGGGAGCTGTTTTTT. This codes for CASSLIRGSSTGELFF.

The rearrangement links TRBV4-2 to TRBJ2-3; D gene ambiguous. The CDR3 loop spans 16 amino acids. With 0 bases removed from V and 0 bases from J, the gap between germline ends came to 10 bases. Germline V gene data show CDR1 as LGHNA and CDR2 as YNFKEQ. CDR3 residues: CASSQEPGLSTDTQYF. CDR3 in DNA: TGTGCCAGCAGCCAAGAACCCGGCCTTAGCACAGATACGCAGTATTTT.

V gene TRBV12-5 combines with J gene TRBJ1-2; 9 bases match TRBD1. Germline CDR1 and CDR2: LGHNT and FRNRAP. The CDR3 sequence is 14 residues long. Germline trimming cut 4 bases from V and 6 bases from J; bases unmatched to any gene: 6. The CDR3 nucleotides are TGTGCTAGTGGTTGGGGGACAGGGTTGGATGGCTACACCTTC. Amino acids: CASGWGTGLDGYTF.

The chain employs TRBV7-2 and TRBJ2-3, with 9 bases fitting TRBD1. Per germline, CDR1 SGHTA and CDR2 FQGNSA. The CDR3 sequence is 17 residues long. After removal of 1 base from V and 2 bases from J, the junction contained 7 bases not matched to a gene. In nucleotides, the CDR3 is TGTGCCAGCAGCTTAGAGGCGTGGGACAGGGCCACAGATACGCAGTATTTT. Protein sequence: CASSLEAWDRATDTQYF.

CDR3 amino acids: CSVPGTANTGELFF. CDR3 nucleotides: TGCAGCGTTCCCGGGACAGCGAACACCGGGGAGCTGTTTTTT. This chain links TRBV29-1 with TRBJ2-2; 7 positions match TRBD1. This CDR3 is 14 amino acids long. Losses at the gene ends were 5 bases for V and 0 bases for J; bases not matched to a gene: 3. Germline V gene sequence: CDR1 SQVTM, CDR2 ANQGSEA.

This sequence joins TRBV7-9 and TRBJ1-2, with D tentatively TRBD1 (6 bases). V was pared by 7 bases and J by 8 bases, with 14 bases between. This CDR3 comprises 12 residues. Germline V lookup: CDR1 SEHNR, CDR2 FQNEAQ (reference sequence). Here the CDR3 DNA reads TGTGCCAGCACCCAAGGGGGTCCGGGCTACACCTTC. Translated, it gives CASTQGGPGYTF.

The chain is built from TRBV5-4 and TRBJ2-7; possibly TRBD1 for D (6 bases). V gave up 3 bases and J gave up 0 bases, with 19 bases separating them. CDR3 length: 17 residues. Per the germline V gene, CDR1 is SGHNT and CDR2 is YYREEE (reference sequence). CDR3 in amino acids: CASSSSSGQGHSYEQYF. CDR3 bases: TGTGCCAGCAGCTCATCGAGCGGCCAGGGGCACTCCTACGAGCAGTACTTC.

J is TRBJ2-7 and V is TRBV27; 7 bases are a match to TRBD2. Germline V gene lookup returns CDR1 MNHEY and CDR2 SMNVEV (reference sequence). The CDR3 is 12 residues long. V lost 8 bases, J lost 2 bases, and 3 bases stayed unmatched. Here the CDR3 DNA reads TGTGCCAGCGGGGGGGTTCCCTACGAGCAGTACTTC. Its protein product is CASGGVPYEQYF.

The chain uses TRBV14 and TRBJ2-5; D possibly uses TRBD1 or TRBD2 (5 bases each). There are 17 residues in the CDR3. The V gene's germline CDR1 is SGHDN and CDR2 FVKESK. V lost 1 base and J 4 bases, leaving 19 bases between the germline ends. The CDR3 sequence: CASSQGVELRDGETQYF. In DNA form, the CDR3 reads TGTGCCAGCAGCCAAGGGGTGGAGCTCCGGGACGGAGAGACCCAGTACTTC.

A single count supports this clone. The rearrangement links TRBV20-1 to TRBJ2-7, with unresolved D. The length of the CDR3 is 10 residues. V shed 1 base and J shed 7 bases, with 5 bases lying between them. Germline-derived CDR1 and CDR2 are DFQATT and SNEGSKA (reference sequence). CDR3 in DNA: TGCAGTGCTAGAGCACGGGAGCAGTACTTC. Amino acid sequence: CSARAREQYF.

The CDR3 reads CAISVQQVLEQYF. CDR3 nucleotide sequence: TGTGCCATCAGTGTTCAGCAGGTCCTCGAGCAGTACTTC. This chain links TRBV10-3 with TRBJ2-7; D uncertain. The length of the CDR3 is 13 residues. V shed 4 bases and J shed 6 bases, with 13 bases lying between them. From germline, CDR1 is ENHRY and CDR2 SYGVKD.

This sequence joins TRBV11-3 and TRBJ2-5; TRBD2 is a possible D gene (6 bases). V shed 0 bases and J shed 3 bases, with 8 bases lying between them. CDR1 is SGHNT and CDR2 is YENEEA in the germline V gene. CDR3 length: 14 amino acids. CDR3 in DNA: TGTGCCAGCAGCTTAGAATCGGGGGAAGAGACCCAGTACTTC. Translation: CASSLESGEETQYF.

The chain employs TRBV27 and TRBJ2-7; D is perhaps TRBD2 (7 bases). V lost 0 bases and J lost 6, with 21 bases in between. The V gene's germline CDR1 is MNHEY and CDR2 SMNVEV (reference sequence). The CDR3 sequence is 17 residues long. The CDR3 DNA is TGTGCCAGCAGTTTATCCTTGGTCGGGGGGCCAAGGGGCGAGCAGTACTTC. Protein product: CASSLSLVGGPRGEQYF.